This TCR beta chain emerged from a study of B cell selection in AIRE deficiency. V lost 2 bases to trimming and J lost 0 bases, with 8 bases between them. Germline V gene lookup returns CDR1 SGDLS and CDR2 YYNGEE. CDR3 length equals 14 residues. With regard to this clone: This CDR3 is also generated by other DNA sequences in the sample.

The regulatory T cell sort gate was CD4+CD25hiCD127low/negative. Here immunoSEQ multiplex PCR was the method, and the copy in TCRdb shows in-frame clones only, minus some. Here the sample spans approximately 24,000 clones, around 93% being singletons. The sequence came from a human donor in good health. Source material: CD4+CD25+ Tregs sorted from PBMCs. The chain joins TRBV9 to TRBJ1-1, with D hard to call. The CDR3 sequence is CASSVGSMNTEAFF. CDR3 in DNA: TGTGCCAGCAGCGTCGGAAGCATGAACACTGAAGCTTTCTTT.